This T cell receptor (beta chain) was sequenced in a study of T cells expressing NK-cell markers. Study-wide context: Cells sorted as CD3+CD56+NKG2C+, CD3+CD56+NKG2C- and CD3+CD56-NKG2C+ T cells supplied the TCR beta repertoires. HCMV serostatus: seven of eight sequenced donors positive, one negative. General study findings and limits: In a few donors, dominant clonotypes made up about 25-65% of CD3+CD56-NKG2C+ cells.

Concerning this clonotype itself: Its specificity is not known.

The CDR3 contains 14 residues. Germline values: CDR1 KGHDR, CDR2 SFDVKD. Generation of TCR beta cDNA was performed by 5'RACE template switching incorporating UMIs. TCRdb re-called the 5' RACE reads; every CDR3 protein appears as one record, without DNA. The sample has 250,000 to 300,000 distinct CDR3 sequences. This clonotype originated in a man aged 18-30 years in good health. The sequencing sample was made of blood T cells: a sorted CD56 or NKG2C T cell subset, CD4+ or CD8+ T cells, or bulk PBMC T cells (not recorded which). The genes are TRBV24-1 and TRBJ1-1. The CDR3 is CATSDSDKNTEAFF.